A selection of T cell receptor beta chains follows, all from one sample in a study of beta chain features in type 1 diabetes. Here immunoSEQ multiplex PCR was the method, and the copy in TCRdb shows in-frame clones only, minus some. The sample consists of 100,000 to 150,000 clones, around 10% of them appearing once. Sample: central memory CD4+ T cells from blood. The receptor source for this set is a man aged 30 to 45 with type 1 diabetes. Both conserved end residues are part of each CDR3. The D gene is left open where the match is weak.

>TRBJ1-2|TRBV18|TRBD1
CASSPLDRGLGYTF
>TRBJ1-1|TRBV7-9|-
CASSLMGRGTEAFF
>TRBJ1-6|TRBV28|TRBD1
CASRTGQGRTSPLHF
>TRBJ2-1|TRBV6-5|TRBD2
CASSYRAGGLGNEQFF
>TRBJ1-2|TRBV5-4|-
CASSLTFSPSDGYTF
>TRBJ2-7|TRBV30|-
CAWGLEGSSYEQYF
>TRBJ1-1|TRBV14|TRBD1
CASSQDRGRRTEAFF
>TRBJ2-7|TRBV10-3|-
CAISGQRSYEQYF
>TRBJ2-4|TRBV4-1|TRBD2
CASSQGLAGGEAKNIQYF
>TRBJ2-7|TRBV18|TRBD1
CASSPGQGTYEQYF
>TRBJ2-3|TRBV7-2|-
CASSLSLTTDTQYF
>TRBJ2-3|TRBV5-6|-
CASSPLNREIPTDTQYF
>TRBJ2-4|TRBV7-2|-
CASSRQLGGNIQYF
>TRBJ2-1|TRBV11-2|-
CASSRGSMGNEQFF
>TRBJ2-3|TRBV6-5|TRBD2
CASSYAPSGARYF
>TRBJ2-3|TRBV28|TRBD1
CASSSQGADTDTQYF
>TRBJ1-6|TRBV14|-
CASSQDSFSPLHF
>TRBJ2-3|TRBV7-2|TRBD2
CASSQRGAQGSDTQYF
>TRBJ2-5|TRBV4-1|TRBD2
CASSHGTSEETQYF
>TRBJ1-1|TRBV5-1|-
CASSSKGEGAEAFF
>TRBJ2-5|TRBV4-1|-
CASSQDRDTQGETQYF
>TRBJ2-3|TRBV5-4|-
CASSSAGTDTQYF
>TRBJ1-2|TRBV5-4|-
CASSFPGTYGYTF
>TRBJ2-2|TRBV7-2|TRBD2
CASSSGLAGGTGELFF
>TRBJ2-7|TRBV6-5|-
CASRPGLEQYF
>TRBJ2-1|TRBV5-6|TRBD2
CASSRGGPSSYNEQFF
>TRBJ1-1|TRBV11-3|-
CASSLNTNTEAFF
>TRBJ1-6|TRBV5-4|TRBD1
CASSFGTDYNSPLHF
>TRBJ2-1|TRBV9|TRBD2
CASSPRAGVYNEQFF
>TRBJ2-1|TRBV7-2|TRBD2
CASSQTSGGGYEQFF
>TRBJ2-1|TRBV2|TRBD1
CASNGQGTNEQFF
>TRBJ1-2|TRBV30|TRBD1
CAWSPTGGVYYGYTF
>TRBJ1-1|TRBV5-1|TRBD1
CASSLLQTGEAFF
>TRBJ2-3|TRBV7-9|-
CASSPPFGQLIRGDTQYF
>TRBJ1-1|TRBV7-9|TRBD1
CASSGQVNTEAFF
>TRBJ1-1|TRBV11-2|-
CASSSPRGSNTEAFF
>TRBJ1-5|TRBV6-5|-
CASSYSRQSNQPQHF
>TRBJ2-3|TRBV18|TRBD2
CASSTTSGGLSDTQYF
>TRBJ2-7|TRBV5-1|TRBD1
CASSLGQGGKFSGEQYF
>TRBJ2-2|TRBV15|-
CATSRNRAGELFF
>TRBJ2-3|TRBV4-1|TRBD2
CASSPGIAGADTQYF
>TRBJ1-2|TRBV29-1|-
CSVEIQGRNYGYTF
>TRBJ2-7|TRBV7-9|-
CASSVGTGKSYEQYF
>TRBJ1-1|TRBV28|TRBD1
CASSTTGTGGEAFF
>TRBJ2-3|TRBV9|-
CASSVGQDTQYF
>TRBJ2-2|TRBV30|TRBD1
CAWSGTGSTGELFF
>TRBJ2-7|TRBV5-4|-
CASSTQGSGEQYF
>TRBJ2-7|TRBV7-8|-
CASSLAQRYEQYF
>TRBJ1-5|TRBV9|-
CASSGTAGQPQHF
>TRBJ2-1|TRBV6-5|TRBD2
CASSQNSGGYNEQFF
>TRBJ1-2|TRBV5-4|TRBD1
CASSPKAGTGNYGYTF
>TRBJ1-4|TRBV5-5|-
CASSSTVANEKLFF
>TRBJ1-1|TRBV6-5|-
CASSSDKGLQAFF
>TRBJ1-5|TRBV7-2|-
CASSPNTGNQPQHF
>TRBJ2-3|TRBV2|TRBD2
CASSDGGATDTQYF